Described below is a single T cell receptor beta chain sequence and its context. The specificity of this receptor is unknown. No base quality information exists; no much larger clone differs at one position. Collaborating institutions collected whole blood in K2EDTA tubes following their own protocols. For TCRbeta analysis, collaborator samples were shipped as frozen whole blood, as isolated PBMCs, or as DNA extracted from either sample type. V loses 5 bases, J loses 7 bases, and the germline ends lie 17 bases apart. CDR3 length: 15 amino acids, cysteine to phenylalanine. The entry retains the CDR3 DNA only, 45 bases that are in frame from base 1. CDR1 and CDR2 are drawn from the germline V gene (reference sequence): MNHEY, SMNVEV. TCRbeta CDR3 regions were amplified from genomic DNA by means of the immunoSEQ Assay, a bias-controlled multiplex PCR. In the paper's pipeline: Within the assay, amplification of reference gene primers was used to estimate how many nucleated cells each sample contained. To quantify the absolute abundance of each unique TCRbeta CDR3 rearrangement, sequence reads were collapsed and filtered. Productive Simpson clonality was computed per sample as the square root of Simpson's diversity index over productive rearrangements. Entries here come from immuneACCESS through TCRdb and include only in-frame sequences with V and J called. Some clones fail to appear in such tables; in the studies checked, an unresolved V gene covers under half of the shortfall, and the cause of the remainder is unknown. That table furnishes V, J and clone size, whereas the DNA furnished D and trimming. The sample table records nearly 40,000 clones; over 70% of these occur just once. 7% to 9% of the sample rests with the top ten.

This entry belongs to a study of blood T cell repertoires in COVID-19 (dated by TCRdb to the early 2020s). About the full investigation: Samples from collaborators originated in the United States, Italy and Spain and spanned both the acute and convalescent phases of COVID-19. The material from the prospective study consisted of cDNA or gDNA derived from T cells, B-cell-depleted T cells, or PBMCs. Deeply sampled blood TCRbeta repertoires from subjects exposed to, actively infected with, or recovered from COVID-19 were included in the dataset. The repertoires were released in a freely available public database meant as a resource for research on the immune response to SARS-CoV-2. Samples came from the ongoing ImmuneRACE study (first 160 participants) plus 1,254 subjects from 6 global collaborators. A de-identified subject ID, COVID-19 status, age in years and sex were almost always included in the sample metadata. Where HLA class I and class II types were available, the types were taken from metadata supplied by the sample provider, not from assay-based typing.

The investigation overall reported the following: Clinical and demographic metadata were provided uncurated, with the amount varying by source and participant.

The sequence is built from TRBV27 and TRBJ2-2; possibly the D gene is TRBD1, per 6 matching bases. The sequencing sample was made of peripheral blood. The clonotype was recovered from a woman in her 70s with acute or convalescent COVID-19. The DNA sequence is as follows: TGTGCCAGCAGTAGATACAGGGAACGGATCGGGGAGCTGTTTTTT. The encoded protein is CASSRYRERIGELFF.